This TCR beta chain was captured in a study of siplizumab effects on memory and regulatory T cells. Whole-study findings and limits: There was no confirmation of the suppressive function of proliferating Tregs from siplizumab cultures.

The CDR3 consists of 15 residues. The V segment lost 7 bases and the J segment 1 base; nucleotides outside the gene matches: 8. Germline assignment: CDR1 SGHTA and CDR2 FQGNSA. As to this clone: The target antigen is unknown.

Sequenced by immunoSEQ multiplex PCR; TCRdb stores in-frame clones only, minus some. Counted here are approximately 100,000 clones, 92% occurring once; the ten biggest clones make up 0.73%. The chain couples TRBV7-2 to TRBJ2-7; the match to TRBD2 covers 9 bases. The sequencing sample was made of Tregs sorted from blood. This clonotype was obtained from a human donor in good health. CDR3 nucleotide sequence: TGTGCCAGCACCTTGGCGGGAGGGGGATCCTACGAGCAGTACTTC. This translates into CASTLAGGGSYEQYF.